This TCR beta chain was captured in a study of T cell changes during pregnancy in multiple sclerosis. Concerning this clone itself: At one end the junction does not follow the germline gene, possibly because of a read error.

Clones were sequenced by immunoSEQ multiplex PCR, and TCRdb holds only the in-frame ones, with some missing. The table lists 70,000 to 95,000 clones, around 94% of them singletons, with 2.1% in the top ten. The V gene's germline CDR1 is MNHNS and CDR2 SASEGT. The CDR3 loop spans 13 amino acids. The V gene is TRBV6-1, the J gene TRBJ2-1; 8 bases map to TRBD1. The TCR originated in a female donor in good health, enrolled as a control in a pregnancy study. The sample was peripheral blood, taken in the second trimester of pregnancy. The CDR3 here is CASRGQAYYEQFF. The CDR3 DNA reads TGTGCCAGCAGGGGACAGGCCTACTATGAGCAGTTCTTC.